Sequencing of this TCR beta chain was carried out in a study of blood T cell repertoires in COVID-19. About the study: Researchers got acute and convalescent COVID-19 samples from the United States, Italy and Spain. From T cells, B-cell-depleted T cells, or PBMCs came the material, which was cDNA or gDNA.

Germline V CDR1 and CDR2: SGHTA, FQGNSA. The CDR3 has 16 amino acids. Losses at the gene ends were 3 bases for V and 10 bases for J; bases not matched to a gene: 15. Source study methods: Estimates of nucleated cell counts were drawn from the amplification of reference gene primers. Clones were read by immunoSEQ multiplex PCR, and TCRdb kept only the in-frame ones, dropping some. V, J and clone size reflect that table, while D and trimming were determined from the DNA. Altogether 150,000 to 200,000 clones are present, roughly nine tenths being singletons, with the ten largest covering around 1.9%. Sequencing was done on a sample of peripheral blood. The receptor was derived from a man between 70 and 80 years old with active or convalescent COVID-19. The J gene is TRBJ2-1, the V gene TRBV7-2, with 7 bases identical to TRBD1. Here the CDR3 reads CASSFTGVGSGREQFF. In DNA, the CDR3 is TGTGCCAGCAGCTTCACAGGGGTCGGGTCGGGACGCGAGCAGTTCTTC.